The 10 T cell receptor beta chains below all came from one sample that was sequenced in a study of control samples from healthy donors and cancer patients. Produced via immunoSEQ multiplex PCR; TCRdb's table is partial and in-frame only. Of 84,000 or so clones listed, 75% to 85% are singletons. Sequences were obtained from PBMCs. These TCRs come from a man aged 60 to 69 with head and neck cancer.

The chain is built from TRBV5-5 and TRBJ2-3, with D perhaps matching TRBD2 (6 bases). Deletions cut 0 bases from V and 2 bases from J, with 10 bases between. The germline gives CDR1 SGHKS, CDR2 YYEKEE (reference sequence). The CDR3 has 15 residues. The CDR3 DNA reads TGTGCCAGCAGCTTGGTTGGGGGGACCACAGATACGCAGTATTTT. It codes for CASSLVGGTTDTQYF.

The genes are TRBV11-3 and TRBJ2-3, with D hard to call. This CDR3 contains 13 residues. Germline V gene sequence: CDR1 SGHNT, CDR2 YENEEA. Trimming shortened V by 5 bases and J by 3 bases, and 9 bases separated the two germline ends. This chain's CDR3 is CASSTGETDTQYF. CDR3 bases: TGTGCCAGCAGCACCGGAGAGACAGATACGCAGTATTTT.

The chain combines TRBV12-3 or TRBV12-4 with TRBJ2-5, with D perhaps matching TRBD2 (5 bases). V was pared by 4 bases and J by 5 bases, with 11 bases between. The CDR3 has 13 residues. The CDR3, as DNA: TGTGCCAGCAGTTCCGGGGATGGGGAGACCCAGTACTTC. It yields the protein CASSSGDGETQYF.

CDR3 sequence reads: CASSPPGTSGYEQYF. As DNA, the CDR3 is TGTGCCAGCTCACCACCCGGGACTAGCGGCTACGAGCAGTACTTC. This chain joins TRBV18 and TRBJ2-7, with 11 bases identical to TRBD2. Germline lookup yields CDR1 KGHSH and CDR2 LQKENI. With 0 bases clipped from V and 3 bases from J, the junction kept 1 base outside the gene matches. The CDR3 is 15 amino acids.

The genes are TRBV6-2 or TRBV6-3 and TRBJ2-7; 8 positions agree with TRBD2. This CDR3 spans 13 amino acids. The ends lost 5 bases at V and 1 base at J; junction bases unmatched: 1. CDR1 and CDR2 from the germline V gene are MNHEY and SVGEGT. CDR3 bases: TGTGCCAGCAGTATAGCGGGGTCCTACGAGCAGTACTTC. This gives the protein CASSIAGSYEQYF.

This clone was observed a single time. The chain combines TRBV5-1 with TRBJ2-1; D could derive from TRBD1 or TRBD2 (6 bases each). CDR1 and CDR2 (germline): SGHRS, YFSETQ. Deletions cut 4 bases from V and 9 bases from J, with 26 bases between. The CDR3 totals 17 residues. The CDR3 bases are TGCGCCAGCAGCCTGGGGGCAGCGGGTATATTTGGTGGTGAGCAGTTCTTC. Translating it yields CASSLGAAGIFGGEQFF. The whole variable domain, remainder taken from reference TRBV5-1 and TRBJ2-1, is KAGVTQTPRYLIKTRGQQVTLSCSPISGHRSVSWYQQTPGQGLQFLFEYFSETQRNKGNFPGRFSGRQFSNSRSEMNVSTLELGDSALYLCASSLGAAGIFGGEQFFGPGTRLTVL.

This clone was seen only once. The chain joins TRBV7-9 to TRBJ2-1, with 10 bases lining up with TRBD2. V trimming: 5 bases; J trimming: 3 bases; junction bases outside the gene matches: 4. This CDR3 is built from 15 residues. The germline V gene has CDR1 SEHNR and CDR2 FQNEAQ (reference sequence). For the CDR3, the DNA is TGTGCCAGCAGCGCAGCGGGAGGGCTCTACAATGAGCAGTTCTTC. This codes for CASSAAGGLYNEQFF.

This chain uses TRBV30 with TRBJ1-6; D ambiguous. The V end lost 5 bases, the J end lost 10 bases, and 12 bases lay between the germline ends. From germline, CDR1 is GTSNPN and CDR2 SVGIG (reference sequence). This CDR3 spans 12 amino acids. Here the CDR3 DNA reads TGTGCCTGGGGCTCGGACTACTCACCCCTCCACTTT. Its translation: CAWGSDYSPLHF.

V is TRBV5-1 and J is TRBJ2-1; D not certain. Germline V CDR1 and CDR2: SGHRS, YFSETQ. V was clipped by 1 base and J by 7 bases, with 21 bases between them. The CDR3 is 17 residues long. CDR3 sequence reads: CASSLQRPGLVKNEQFF. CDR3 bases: TGCGCCAGCAGCTTGCAAAGACCCGGCTTGGTAAAGAATGAGCAGTTCTTC.

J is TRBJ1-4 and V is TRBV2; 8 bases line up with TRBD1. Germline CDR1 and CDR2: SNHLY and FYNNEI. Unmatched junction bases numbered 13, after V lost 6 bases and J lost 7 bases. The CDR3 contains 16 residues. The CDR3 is CASSPPGGTVGEKLFF. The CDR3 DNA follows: TGTGCCAGCAGCCCACCAGGGGGCACGGTGGGTGAAAAACTGTTTTTT.